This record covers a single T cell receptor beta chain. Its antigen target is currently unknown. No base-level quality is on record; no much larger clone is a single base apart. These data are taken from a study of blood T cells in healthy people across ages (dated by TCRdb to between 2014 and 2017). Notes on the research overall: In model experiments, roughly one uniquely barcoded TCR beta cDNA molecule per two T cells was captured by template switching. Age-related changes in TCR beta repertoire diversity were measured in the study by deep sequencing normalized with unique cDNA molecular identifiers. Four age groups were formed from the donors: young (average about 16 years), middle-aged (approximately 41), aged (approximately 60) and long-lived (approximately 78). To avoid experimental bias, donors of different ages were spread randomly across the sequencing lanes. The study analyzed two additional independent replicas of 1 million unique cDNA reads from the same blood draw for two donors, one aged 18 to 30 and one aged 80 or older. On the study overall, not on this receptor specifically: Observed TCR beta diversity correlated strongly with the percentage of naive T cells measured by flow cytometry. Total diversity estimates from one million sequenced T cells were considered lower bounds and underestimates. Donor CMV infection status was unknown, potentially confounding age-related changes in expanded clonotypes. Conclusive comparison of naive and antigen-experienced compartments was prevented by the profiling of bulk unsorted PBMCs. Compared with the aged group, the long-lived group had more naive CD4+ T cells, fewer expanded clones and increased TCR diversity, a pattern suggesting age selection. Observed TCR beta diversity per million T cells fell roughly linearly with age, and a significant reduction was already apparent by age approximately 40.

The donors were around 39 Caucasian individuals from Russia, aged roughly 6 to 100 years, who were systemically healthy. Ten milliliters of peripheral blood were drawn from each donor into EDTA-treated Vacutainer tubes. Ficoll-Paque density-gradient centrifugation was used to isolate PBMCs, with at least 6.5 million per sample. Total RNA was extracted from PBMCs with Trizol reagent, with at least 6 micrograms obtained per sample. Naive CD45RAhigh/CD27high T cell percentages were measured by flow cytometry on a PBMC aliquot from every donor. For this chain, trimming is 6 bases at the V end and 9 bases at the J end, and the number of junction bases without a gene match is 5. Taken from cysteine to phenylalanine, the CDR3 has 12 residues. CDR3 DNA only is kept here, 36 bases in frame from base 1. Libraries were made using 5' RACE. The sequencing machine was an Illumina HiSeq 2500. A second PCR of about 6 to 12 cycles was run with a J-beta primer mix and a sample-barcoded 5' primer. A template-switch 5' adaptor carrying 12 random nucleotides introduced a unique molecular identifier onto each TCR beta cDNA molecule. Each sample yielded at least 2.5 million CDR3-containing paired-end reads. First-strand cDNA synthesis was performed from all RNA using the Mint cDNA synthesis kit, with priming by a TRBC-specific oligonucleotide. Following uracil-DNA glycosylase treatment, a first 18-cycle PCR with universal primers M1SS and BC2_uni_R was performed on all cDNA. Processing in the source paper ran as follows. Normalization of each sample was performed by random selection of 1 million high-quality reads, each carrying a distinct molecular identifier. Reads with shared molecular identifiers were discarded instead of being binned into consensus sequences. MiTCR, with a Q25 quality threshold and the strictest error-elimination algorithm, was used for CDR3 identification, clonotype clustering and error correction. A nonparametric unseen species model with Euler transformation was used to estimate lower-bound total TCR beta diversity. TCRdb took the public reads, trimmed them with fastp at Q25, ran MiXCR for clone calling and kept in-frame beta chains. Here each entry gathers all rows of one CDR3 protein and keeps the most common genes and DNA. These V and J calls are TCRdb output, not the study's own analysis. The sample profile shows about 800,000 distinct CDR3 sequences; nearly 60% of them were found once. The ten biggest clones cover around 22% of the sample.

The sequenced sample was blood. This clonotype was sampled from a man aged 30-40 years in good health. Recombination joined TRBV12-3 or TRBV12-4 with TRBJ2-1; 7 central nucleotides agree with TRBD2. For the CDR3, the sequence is CASSHERGEQFF. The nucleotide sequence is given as TGTGCCAGCAGCCATGAGCGGGGTGAGCAGTTCTTC.